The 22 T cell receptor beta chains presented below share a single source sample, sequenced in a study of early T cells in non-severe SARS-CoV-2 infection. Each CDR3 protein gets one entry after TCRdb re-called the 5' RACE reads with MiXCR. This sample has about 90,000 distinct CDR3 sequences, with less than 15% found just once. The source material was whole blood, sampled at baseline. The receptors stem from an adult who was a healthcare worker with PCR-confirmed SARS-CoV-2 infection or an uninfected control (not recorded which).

As DNA, the CDR3 is TGTGCCACCAGCAGAGATGACCCCCTAGTAAGCTCCTACGAGCAGTACTTC. Its translation: CATSRDDPLVSSYEQYF. The V gene is TRBV15, the J gene TRBJ2-7; D not certain. The CDR3 totals 17 residues. Trimming pared 0 bases from V and 0 bases from J, leaving 15 bases between. From germline, CDR1 is LNHNV and CDR2 YYDKDF (reference sequence).

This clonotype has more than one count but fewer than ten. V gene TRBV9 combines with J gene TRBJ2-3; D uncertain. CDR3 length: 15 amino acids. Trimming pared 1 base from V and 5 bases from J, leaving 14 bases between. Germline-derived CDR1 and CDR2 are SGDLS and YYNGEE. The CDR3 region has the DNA TGTGCCAGCAGCGTAAGTTCGGTTGGGGAAGATACGCAGTATTTT. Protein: CASSVSSVGEDTQYF. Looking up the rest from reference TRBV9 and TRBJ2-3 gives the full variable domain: DSGVTQTPKHLITATGQRVTLRCSPRSGDLSVYWYQQSLDQGLQFLIQYYNGEERAKGNILERFSAQQFPDLHSELNLSSLELGDSALYFCASSVSSVGEDTQYFGPGTRLTVL.

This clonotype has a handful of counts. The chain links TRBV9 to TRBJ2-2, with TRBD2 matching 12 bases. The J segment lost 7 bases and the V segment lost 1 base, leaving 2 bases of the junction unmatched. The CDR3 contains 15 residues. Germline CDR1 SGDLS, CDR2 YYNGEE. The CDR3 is CASSVLAGGNGELFF. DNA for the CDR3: TGTGCCAGCAGCGTACTAGCGGGGGGGAACGGGGAGCTGTTTTTT.

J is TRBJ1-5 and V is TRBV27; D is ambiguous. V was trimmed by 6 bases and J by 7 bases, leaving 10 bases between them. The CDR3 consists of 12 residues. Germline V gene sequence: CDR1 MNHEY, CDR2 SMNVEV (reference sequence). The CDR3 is CASRATGQPQHF. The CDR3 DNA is TGTGCCAGCAGGGCGACTGGGCAGCCCCAGCATTTT.

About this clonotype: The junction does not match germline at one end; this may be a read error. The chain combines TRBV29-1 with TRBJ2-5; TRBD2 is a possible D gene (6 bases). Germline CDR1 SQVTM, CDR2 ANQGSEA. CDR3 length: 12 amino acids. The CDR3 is CSVDGGGEAQYF. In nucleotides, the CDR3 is TGCAGCGTTGACGGGGGAGGAGAGGCCCAGTACTTC.

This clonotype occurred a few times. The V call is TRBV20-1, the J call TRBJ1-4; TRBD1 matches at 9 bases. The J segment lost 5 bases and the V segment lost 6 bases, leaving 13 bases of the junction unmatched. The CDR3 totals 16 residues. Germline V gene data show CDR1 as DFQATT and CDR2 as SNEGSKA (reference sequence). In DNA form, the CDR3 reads TGCAGTGCCCCGGGACAGGGTTGGCAGCAGAATGAAAAACTGTTTTTT. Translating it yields CSAPGQGWQQNEKLFF.

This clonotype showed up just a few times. This CDR3 is CASRPIGSYEQYF. The CDR3 nucleotides are TGTGCCAGCCGCCCGATAGGCTCCTACGAGCAGTACTTC. This chain uses TRBV27 with TRBJ2-7, with unresolved D. Trimming stripped 8 bases from V and 0 bases from J, with 11 bases between. Germline V gene lookup returns CDR1 MNHEY and CDR2 SMNVEV (reference sequence). The CDR3 has 13 amino acids.

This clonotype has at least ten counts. The CDR3 reads CASRGQLYGYTF. The DNA for the CDR3 is TGCGCCAGCAGGGGACAGCTCTATGGCTACACCTTC. This sequence joins TRBV4-1 and TRBJ1-2; 7 bases line up with TRBD1. The V gene's germline CDR1 is MGHRA and CDR2 YSYEKL. The CDR3 extends over 12 amino acids. V lost 6 bases and J lost 4; bases outside the gene matches: 2.

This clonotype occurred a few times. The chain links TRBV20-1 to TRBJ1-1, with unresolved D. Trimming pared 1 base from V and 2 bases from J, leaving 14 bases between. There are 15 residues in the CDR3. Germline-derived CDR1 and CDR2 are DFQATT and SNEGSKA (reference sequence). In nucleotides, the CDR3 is TGCAGTGCTAGAGTAGGCAGCCAATACAACACTGAAGCTTTCTTT. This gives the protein CSARVGSQYNTEAFF.

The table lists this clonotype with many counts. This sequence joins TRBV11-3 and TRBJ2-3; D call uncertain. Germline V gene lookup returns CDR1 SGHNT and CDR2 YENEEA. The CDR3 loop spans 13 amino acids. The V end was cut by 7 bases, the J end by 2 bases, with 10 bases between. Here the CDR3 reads CASTSVDTDTQYF. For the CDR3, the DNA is TGTGCCAGCACCTCGGTGGACACAGATACGCAGTATTTT.

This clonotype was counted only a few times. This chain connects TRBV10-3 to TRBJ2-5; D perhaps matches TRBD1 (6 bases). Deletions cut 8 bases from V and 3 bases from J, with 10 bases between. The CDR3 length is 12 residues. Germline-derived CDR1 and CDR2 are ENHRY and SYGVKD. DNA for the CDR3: TGTGCCATCCAGGACAGCAAAGAGACCCAGTACTTC. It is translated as CAIQDSKETQYF.

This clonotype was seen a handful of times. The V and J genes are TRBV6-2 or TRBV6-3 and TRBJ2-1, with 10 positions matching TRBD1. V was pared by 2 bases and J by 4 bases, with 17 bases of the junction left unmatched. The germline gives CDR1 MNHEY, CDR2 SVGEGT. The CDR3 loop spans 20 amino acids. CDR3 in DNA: TGTGCCAGCAGTTACGAAGACAGGGGGCTAGCTTTAGGGACGTACAATGAGCAGTTCTTC. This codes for CASSYEDRGLALGTYNEQFF.

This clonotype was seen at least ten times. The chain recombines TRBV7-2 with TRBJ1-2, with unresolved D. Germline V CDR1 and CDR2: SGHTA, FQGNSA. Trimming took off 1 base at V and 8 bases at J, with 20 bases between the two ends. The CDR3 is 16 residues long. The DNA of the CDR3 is TGTGCCAGCAGCTTAGGGACCCTCTTCTCGGTTATCGGCTACACCTTC. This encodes CASSLGTLFSVIGYTF.

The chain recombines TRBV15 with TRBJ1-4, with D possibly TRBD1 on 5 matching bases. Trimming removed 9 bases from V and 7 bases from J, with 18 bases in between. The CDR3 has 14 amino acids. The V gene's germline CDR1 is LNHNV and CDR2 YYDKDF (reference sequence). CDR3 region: CATGSRGRGEKLFF. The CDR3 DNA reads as TGTGCCACTGGAAGTAGGGGCCGAGGTGAAAAACTGTTTTTT.

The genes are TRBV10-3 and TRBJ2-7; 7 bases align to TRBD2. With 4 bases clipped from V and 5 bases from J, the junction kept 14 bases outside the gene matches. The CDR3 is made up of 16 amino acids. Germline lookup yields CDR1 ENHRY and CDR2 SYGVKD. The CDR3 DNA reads TGTGCCATCAGTGCCCCCGCGGGAGTTCCTTCTAACGAGCAGTACTTC. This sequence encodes CAISAPAGVPSNEQYF.

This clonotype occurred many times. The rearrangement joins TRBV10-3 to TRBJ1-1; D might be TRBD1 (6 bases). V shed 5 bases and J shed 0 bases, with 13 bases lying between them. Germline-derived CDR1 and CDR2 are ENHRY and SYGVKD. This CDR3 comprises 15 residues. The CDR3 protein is CAISMPGHLNTEAFF. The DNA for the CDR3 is TGTGCCATCAGTATGCCGGGACACCTGAACACTGAAGCTTTCTTT.

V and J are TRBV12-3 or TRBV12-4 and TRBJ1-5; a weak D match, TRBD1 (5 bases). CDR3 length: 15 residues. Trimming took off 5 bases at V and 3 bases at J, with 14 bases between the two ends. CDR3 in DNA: TGTGCCAGCAGTCCGCCGGGACTCTACAATCAGCCCCAGCATTTT. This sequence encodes CASSPPGLYNQPQHF.

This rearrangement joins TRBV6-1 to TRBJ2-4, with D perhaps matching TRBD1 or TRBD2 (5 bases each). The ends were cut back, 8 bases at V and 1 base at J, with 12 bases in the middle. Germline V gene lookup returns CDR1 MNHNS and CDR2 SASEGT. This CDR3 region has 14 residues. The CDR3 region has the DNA TGTGCCAGCCATCTCCGGGACGCCAAAAACATTCAGTACTTC. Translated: CASHLRDAKNIQYF.

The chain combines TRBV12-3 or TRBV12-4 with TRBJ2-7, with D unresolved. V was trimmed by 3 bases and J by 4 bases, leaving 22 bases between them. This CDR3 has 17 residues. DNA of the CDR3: TGTGCCAGCAGTTTTAGCCACACCGTTGGATTGAGGTACGAGCAGTACTTC. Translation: CASSFSHTVGLRYEQYF.

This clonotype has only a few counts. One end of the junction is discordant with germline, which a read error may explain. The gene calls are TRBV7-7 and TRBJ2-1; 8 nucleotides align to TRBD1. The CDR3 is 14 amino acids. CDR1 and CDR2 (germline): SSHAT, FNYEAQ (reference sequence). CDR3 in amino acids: CASSTLGQGGEQFF. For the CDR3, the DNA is TGTGCTAGCAGTACCCTCGGACAGGGAGGTGAGCAGTTCTTC.

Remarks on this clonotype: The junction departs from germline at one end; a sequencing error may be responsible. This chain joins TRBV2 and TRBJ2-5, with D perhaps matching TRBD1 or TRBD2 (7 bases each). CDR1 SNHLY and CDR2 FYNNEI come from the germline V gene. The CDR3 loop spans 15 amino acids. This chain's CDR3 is CVSSERQGGFVTQYF. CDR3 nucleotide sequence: TGTGTCAGCAGTGAAAGGCAGGGGGGGTTTGTGACCCAGTACTTC.

CDR3 in DNA: TGTGCCAGCGGAAGACAGGGGTTTGGAGAGACCCAGTACTTC. Translation gives CASGRQGFGETQYF. The gene calls are TRBV28 and TRBJ2-5; 8 bases agree with TRBD1. Germline trimming cut 8 bases from V and 4 bases from J; bases unmatched to any gene: 9. The CDR3 is made up of 14 amino acids. Germline CDR1 MDHEN, CDR2 SYDVKM.